What follows are 20 T cell receptor beta chains derived from one specimen sequenced in a study of regulatory T cells in long-lasting Graves disease (dated by TCRdb to the early 2020s). The library was obtained by multiplex PCR. The sample was run on an Illumina HiSeq 4000. To build TCR beta libraries, CDR3 regions were amplified by Arm-PCR using iRepertoire HTBI primers. TCRdb ran its own pipeline on the public reads, namely fastp trimming at Q25 and MiXCR clone calling, and kept in-frame beta chains. For every CDR3 protein sequence, its rows merge into one entry that carries the most common genes and DNA. The sample data list roughly 470,000 distinct CDR3 sequences, and around 21% of these were observed just once. Clones ranked in the top ten supply over 7.5% of the sample. The intended sense of this specimen's time point label: persistent/refractory GD, antithyroid drugs over 5 years with positive TRAb. For both TCR sequencing and RNA sequencing, RNA was extracted from PBMCs in TRIzol.

The material sequenced was peripheral blood mononuclear cells (PBMCs), taken when the disease was refractory, from a patient treated with antithyroid drugs. The origin of the receptors is a female donor with Graves disease.

In this sample, this clonotype turned up a few times. The CDR3 is CASSLKYTDTQYF. CDR3 DNA sequence: TGTGCCAGCAGCCTAAAATACACAGATACGCAGTATTTT. This chain links TRBV28 with TRBJ2-3; no reliable D call. Germline-derived CDR1 and CDR2 are MDHEN and SYDVKM. Trimming shortened V by 6 bases and J by 2 bases, and 9 bases separated the two germline ends. The length of the CDR3 is 13 residues. The full variable domain, with the rest looked up from reference TRBV28 and TRBJ2-3, is DVKVTQSSRYLVKRTGEKVFLECVQDMDHENMFWYRQDPGLGLRLIYFSYDVKMKEKGDIPEGYSVSREKKERFSLILESASTNQTSMYLCASSLKYTDTQYFGPGTRLTVL.

V is TRBV4-1 and J is TRBJ2-7; 9 nucleotides align to TRBD2. This CDR3 contains 15 residues. Germline CDR1 MGHRA, CDR2 YSYEKL. After removal of 3 bases from V and 5 bases from J, the junction contained 8 bases not matched to a gene. This chain's CDR3 is CASSHVSGSGNEQYF. The CDR3 DNA sequence: TGCGCCAGCAGCCACGTTAGCGGGAGTGGAAACGAGCAGTACTTC.

This clonotype was detected ten times or more. J is TRBJ2-5 and V is TRBV7-9; the match to TRBD2 covers 8 bases. The CDR3 totals 14 residues. From germline, CDR1 is SEHNR and CDR2 FQNEAQ (reference sequence). J lost 5 bases, V lost 2 bases, and 4 bases had no gene match. The CDR3 is CASSLSGRVETQYF. The CDR3 nucleotides are TGTGCCAGCAGCTTATCCGGGAGGGTGGAGACCCAGTACTTC.

This clonotype was counted ten times or more. The chain carries TRBV5-6 and TRBJ2-7; the D gene is possibly TRBD1 (6 bases). Germline CDR1 and CDR2: SGHDT and YYEEEE. The CDR3 consists of 13 residues. The germline V and J ends were trimmed by 6 bases and 2 bases, with 12 bases remaining between them. The CDR3 coding sequence is TGTGCCAGCACCTCCACAGGGACCTACGAGCAGTACTTC. It encodes CASTSTGTYEQYF. Full variable domain (outside the CDR3, taken from reference TRBV5-6 and TRBJ2-7): DAGVTQSPTHLIKTRGQQVTLRCSPKSGHDTVSWYQQALGQGPQFIFQYYEEEERQRGNFPDRFSGHQFPNYSSELNVNALLLGDSALYLCASTSTGTYEQYFGPGTRLTVT.

This clonotype was seen a single time. The chain joins TRBV9 to TRBJ1-6; 8 nucleotides match TRBD1. Per the germline V gene, CDR1 is SGDLS and CDR2 is YYNGEE. The trim removed 4 bases at V and 4 bases at J, leaving 4 bases unmatched. This CDR3 has 15 amino acids. CDR3: CASSPGQEYNSPLHF. Written as DNA, the CDR3 is TGTGCCAGCAGCCCGGGACAGGAGTATAATTCACCCCTCCACTTT.

Notes on this clonotype: Being one base from a much bigger clone, this may be a read error. The genes are TRBV6-2 or TRBV6-3 and TRBJ1-6; 9 bases align to TRBD1. There are 16 residues in the CDR3. Germline CDR1 is MNHEY and CDR2 is SVGEGT. After removal of 2 bases from V and 10 bases from J, the junction contained 9 bases not matched to a gene. The CDR3 coding sequence is TGTGCCAGCAGTTACGCCACAGGGGGCACAGGATCACCCCTCCACTTT. Translation: CASSYATGGTGSPLHF.

This clonotype was found a few times. The chain joins TRBV9 to TRBJ2-7, with 8 nucleotides matching TRBD2. With 0 bases clipped from V and 0 bases from J, the junction kept 11 bases outside the gene matches. The CDR3 is made up of 18 amino acids. Germline V gene sequence: CDR1 SGDLS, CDR2 YYNGEE. The CDR3 loop is CASSVARASGPSSYEQYF. The CDR3 DNA reads TGTGCCAGCAGCGTAGCTCGGGCTAGCGGGCCTAGCTCCTACGAGCAGTACTTC.

This clonotype has a handful of counts. The genes are TRBV6-1 and TRBJ1-2; a weak D match, TRBD1 (6 bases). Germline CDR1 reads MNHNS; CDR2 reads SASEGT. The V end lost 8 bases, the J end lost 4 bases, and 20 bases lay between the germline ends. This CDR3 region has 15 residues. The CDR3 loop is CASSRSGRGPYGYTF. The DNA for the CDR3 is TGTGCCAGCTCCCGCTCGGGACGGGGGCCCTATGGCTACACCTTC.

This clonotype was counted a few times. The chain recombines TRBV5-1 with TRBJ2-1, with no clear D. Germline V lookup: CDR1 SGHRS, CDR2 YFSETQ. V was pared by 0 bases and J by 7 bases, with 5 bases between. This CDR3 spans 12 amino acids. CDR3 residues: CASSLEINEQFF. The CDR3 DNA follows: TGCGCCAGCAGCTTGGAGATTAATGAGCAGTTCTTC.

This chain connects TRBV28 to TRBJ2-1, with 10 bases lining up with TRBD2. In germline, CDR1 is MDHEN, CDR2 SYDVKM. This CDR3 comprises 17 residues. V shed 5 bases, J shed 4 bases, and the junction held 11 bases outside the gene matches. CDR3: CASSHRTSGGPYNEQFF. As DNA, the CDR3 is TGTGCCAGCAGTCACCGGACTAGCGGAGGCCCTTACAATGAGCAGTTCTTC.

Ten or more counts support this clonotype. The genes are TRBV30 and TRBJ2-7; 8 positions agree with TRBD1. CDR3 length: 15 residues. Germline trimming cut 7 bases from V and 3 bases from J; bases unmatched to any gene: 14. Per germline, CDR1 GTSNPN and CDR2 SVGIG (reference sequence). The CDR3: CASATGQGAIYEQYF. The CDR3 nucleotides are TGTGCCTCCGCGACGGGGCAGGGGGCCATCTACGAGCAGTACTTC.

The chain couples TRBV7-2 to TRBJ2-7; 7 nucleotides match TRBD2. The CDR3 runs 15 residues. V lost 5 bases to trimming and J lost 1 base; unmatched junction nucleotides: 8. CDR1 is SGHTA, CDR2 FQGNSA, per germline. The DNA of the CDR3 is TGTGCCAGCAGCCCGAAAGCTAGCGGTTCCTACGAGCAGTACTTC. It yields the protein CASSPKASGSYEQYF. Variable domain in full (rest from reference TRBV7-2 and TRBJ2-7): GAGVSQSPSNKVTEKGKDVELRCDPISGHTALYWYRQSLGQGLEFLIYFQGNSAPDKSGLPSDRFSAERTGGSVSTLTIQRTQQEDSAVYLCASSPKASGSYEQYFGPGTRLTVT.

A note on this clonotype: A much larger clone sits a single nucleotide away, making a read error possible. The V gene is TRBV7-9, the J gene TRBJ2-7; 10 bases line up with TRBD2. The germline gives CDR1 SEHNR, CDR2 FQNEAQ (reference sequence). The CDR3 length is 15 residues. The V and J ends lost 7 bases and 3 bases, in that order; junction bases with no gene match: 9. CDR3 residues: CASNSTGTSDYEQYF. CDR3 in DNA: TGTGCCAGCAACTCAACCGGGACTAGCGACTACGAGCAGTACTTC. The full variable domain, in which reference TRBV7-9 and TRBJ2-7 provide the parts outside the CDR3, is DTGVSQNPRHKITKRGQNVTFRCDPISEHNRLYWYRQTLGQGPEFLTYFQNEAQLEKSRLLSDRFSAERPKGSFSTLEIQRTEQGDSAMYLCASNSTGTSDYEQYFGPGTRLTVT.

This clonotype was picked up many times. The rearrangement uses TRBV3-1 and TRBJ2-3, with D unresolved. The V end was cut by 4 bases, the J end by 0 bases, with 2 bases between. This CDR3 spans 12 amino acids. The germline gives CDR1 LGHDT, CDR2 YNNKEL (reference sequence). CDR3 region: CASSRSTDTQYF. The DNA of the CDR3 is TGTGCCAGCAGCCGCAGCACAGATACGCAGTATTTT.

The table lists this clonotype with many counts. The genes are TRBV9 and TRBJ2-7; D unclear. The ends were cut back, 1 base at V and 5 bases at J, with 10 bases in the middle. The CDR3 totals 13 residues. Germline V gene lookup returns CDR1 SGDLS and CDR2 YYNGEE. In DNA form, the CDR3 reads TGTGCCAGCAGCGTAATAAGTGGCCACGAGCAGTACTTC. This gives the protein CASSVISGHEQYF.

This clonotype was seen only a few times. The chain combines TRBV6-1 with TRBJ1-4; no definite D call. Trimming removed 4 bases from V and 4 bases from J, with 7 bases in between. Germline assignment: CDR1 MNHNS and CDR2 SASEGT. The CDR3 length is 13 residues. The CDR3 DNA reads TGTGCCAGCAGTGTTTTCCTTAATGAAAAACTGTTTTTT. Protein: CASSVFLNEKLFF.

This rearrangement joins TRBV13 to TRBJ1-3, with unresolved D. Germline V CDR1 and CDR2: PRHDT, FYEKMQ (reference sequence). The CDR3 length is 13 residues. V lost 3 bases, J lost 6 bases, and 9 bases lay in between. CDR3 loop: CASSFPNENTIYF. DNA of the CDR3: TGTGCCAGCAGCTTCCCAAATGAAAACACCATATATTTT.

There are many counts of this clonotype. The V call is TRBV20-1, the J call TRBJ2-7; a possible D gene is TRBD2 (6 bases). CDR3 length: 18 amino acids. Trimming removed 3 bases at V and 0 bases at J, with 24 bases between. Germline-derived CDR1 and CDR2 are DFQATT and SNEGSKA (reference sequence). CDR3 nucleotides: TGCAGTGCTAGGGACTTTCGGTCGGAGCGGGTTAGCTCCTACGAGCAGTACTTC. Translating it yields CSARDFRSERVSSYEQYF.

This chain uses TRBV18 with TRBJ2-7; 7 bases map to TRBD1. V shed 4 bases, J shed 3 bases, and the junction held 9 bases outside the gene matches. The CDR3 consists of 15 residues. CDR1 KGHSH and CDR2 LQKENI come from the germline V gene. As DNA, the CDR3 is TGTGCCAGCTCACTCGGGACAGAACGCCACTACGAGCAGTACTTC. Translating gives CASSLGTERHYEQYF.

The gene calls are TRBV19 and TRBJ1-5; D remains ambiguous. The CDR3 has 16 residues. Trimming took 0 bases from V and 7 from J, leaving 16 bases between them. In germline, CDR1 is LNHDA, CDR2 SQIVND (reference sequence). The CDR3 sequence: CASSIDPGGRRQPQHF. CDR3 DNA: TGTGCCAGTAGTATAGATCCGGGAGGCCGCAGACAGCCCCAGCATTTT.